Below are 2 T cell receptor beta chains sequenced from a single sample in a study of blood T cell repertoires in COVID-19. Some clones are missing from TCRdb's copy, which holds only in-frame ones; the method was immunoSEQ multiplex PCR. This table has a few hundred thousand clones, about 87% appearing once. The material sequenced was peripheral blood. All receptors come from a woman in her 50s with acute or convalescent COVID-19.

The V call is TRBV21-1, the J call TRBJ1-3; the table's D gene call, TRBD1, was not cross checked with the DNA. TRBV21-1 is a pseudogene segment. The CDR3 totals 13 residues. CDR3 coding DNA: TGTGCCAGCGGCAGGGCAAACGGAAACACCATATATTTT. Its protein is CASGRANGNTIYF.

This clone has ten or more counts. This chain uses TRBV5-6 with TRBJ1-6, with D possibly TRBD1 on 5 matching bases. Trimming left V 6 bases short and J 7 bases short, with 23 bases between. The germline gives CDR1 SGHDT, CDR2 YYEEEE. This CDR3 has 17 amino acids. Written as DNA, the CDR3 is TGTGCCAGCACGCACGGTGCAGGGAGGGAGGACAATTCACCCCTCCACTTT. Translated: CASTHGAGREDNSPLHF.